Below, 26 T cell receptor beta chains from the same sample are listed, as sequenced in a study of T cells in Graves' hyperthyroidism and ophthalmopathy. TCR beta CDR3 regions were amplified from RNA transcripts. RT-PCR in the first round (using the HTBI primer set) targeted the TCR CDR3. Each CDR3 protein is one row after TCRdb ran MiXCR on the multiplex PCR reads. Altogether 300,000 to 450,000 distinct CDR3 sequences are present, roughly 12% being singletons, with the ten largest covering roughly 20%. The sample consisted of blood. The receptors shown here come from a man aged 30 to 39 with Graves' hyperthyroidism that later progressed to Graves' ophthalmopathy.

This clonotype was found a few times. The chain couples TRBV9 to TRBJ2-5; 10 bases agree with TRBD1. Germline trimming cut 4 bases from V and 2 bases from J; bases unmatched to any gene: 8. Germline CDR1 SGDLS, CDR2 YYNGEE. The CDR3 totals 16 residues. CDR3: CASSPEDRGFQETQYF. CDR3 bases: TGTGCCAGCAGCCCCGAGGACAGGGGGTTTCAAGAGACCCAGTACTTC. Full variable domain (rest looked up from reference TRBV9 and TRBJ2-5): DSGVTQTPKHLITATGQRVTLRCSPRSGDLSVYWYQQSLDQGLQFLIQYYNGEERAKGNILERFSAQQFPDLHSELNLSSLELGDSALYFCASSPEDRGFQETQYFGPGTRLLVL.

This clonotype was observed many times. V and J are TRBV11-3 and TRBJ1-1; D gene unclear. Germline V gives CDR1 SGHNT, CDR2 YENEEA. Trimming took off 1 base at V and 9 bases at J, with 12 bases between the two ends. The CDR3 contains 13 residues. CDR3 protein: CASSLGTTTKAFF. Here the CDR3 DNA reads TGTGCCAGCAGCTTAGGGACTACAACAAAAGCTTTCTTT.

At least ten counts were recorded for this clonotype. The chain has TRBV30 and TRBJ1-2; D uncertain. Germline V gene data show CDR1 as GTSNPN and CDR2 as SVGIG (reference sequence). Trimming pared 0 bases from V and 8 bases from J, leaving 13 bases between. This CDR3 comprises 13 residues. For the CDR3, the DNA is TGTGCCTGGAGTGTAGGATCCCTATTGGGCTACACCTTC. This sequence encodes CAWSVGSLLGYTF.

This clonotype was seen at least ten times. This chain joins TRBV7-3 and TRBJ1-1; D is uncertain. Trimming shortened V by 5 bases and J by 8 bases, and 15 bases separated the two germline ends. Germline V gene data show CDR1 as SGHTA and CDR2 as FQGTGA. This CDR3 spans 13 amino acids. Written as DNA, the CDR3 is TGTGCCAGCAGCACCCAAGGCGCGTCAGAAGCTTTCTTT. Translation gives CASSTQGASEAFF. Complete variable domain (other parts from reference TRBV7-3 and TRBJ1-1): GAGVSQTPSNKVTEKGKYVELRCDPISGHTALYWYRQSLGQGPEFLIYFQGTGAADDSGLPNDRFFAVRPEGSVSTLKIQRTERGDSAVYLCASSTQGASEAFFGQGTRLTVV.

This clonotype was seen only a few times. V is TRBV28 and J is TRBJ2-5, with D unclear. The ends were cut back, 2 bases at V and 5 bases at J, with 15 bases in the middle. The CDR3 contains 15 residues. Looked up from germline, CDR1 is MDHEN and CDR2 is SYDVKM. The CDR3 loop is CASSLVGFVKETQYF. The CDR3 DNA reads TGTGCCAGCAGTTTAGTTGGGTTCGTCAAGGAGACCCAGTACTTC.

This clonotype was observed a few times. The J gene is TRBJ2-1, the V gene TRBV7-9; D may be TRBD1 (6 bases). V lost 5 bases and J lost 5, with 16 bases in between. The CDR3 is 15 residues long. CDR1 SEHNR and CDR2 FQNEAQ come from the germline V gene (reference sequence). CDR3 residues: CASSLTGIGNNEQFF. CDR3 in DNA: TGTGCCAGCAGCCTTACAGGGATTGGGAACAATGAGCAGTTCTTC.

This clonotype was counted at least ten times. The rearrangement links TRBV3-1 to TRBJ2-3; the D gene is possibly TRBD1 (6 bases). The CDR3 has 16 residues. Trimming left V 2 bases short and J 7 bases short, with 19 bases between. The germline V gene has CDR1 LGHDT and CDR2 YNNKEL (reference sequence). CDR3: CASSQTGSGSFHTQYF. The CDR3 DNA reads as TGTGCCAGCAGCCAAACAGGGTCCGGATCTTTTCATACGCAGTATTTT.

The chain has TRBV9 and TRBJ1-5; D ambiguous. This CDR3 spans 18 amino acids. Per germline, CDR1 SGDLS and CDR2 YYNGEE. V lost 0 bases to trimming and J lost 1 base, with 17 bases between them. The CDR3, as DNA: TGTGCCAGCAGCGTAGTGGGTCCGGGAAATCCAAGCAATCAGCCCCAGCATTTT. Translating gives CASSVVGPGNPSNQPQHF.

This clonotype appeared many times. The chain couples TRBV6-2 or TRBV6-3 to TRBJ2-5, with 13 bases aligning to TRBD2. This CDR3 region has 14 residues. Germline V lookup: CDR1 MNHEY, CDR2 SVGEGT. J was trimmed by 2 bases and V by 6 bases; bases with no gene match: 0. The DNA for the CDR3 is TGTGCCAGCAGGGGACTAGCGGGGCAAGAGACCCAGTACTTC. It codes for CASRGLAGQETQYF.

A word on this clonotype: This may be a read error: a much more frequent sequence differs by one nucleotide. This chain uses TRBV20-1 with TRBJ2-1, with D unresolved. The DNA matches TRBJ2-7 better at its end, which makes the J call doubtful. CDR1 and CDR2 from the germline V gene are DFQATT and SNEGSKA (reference sequence). This CDR3 has 15 amino acids. The CDR3 nucleotides read TGCAGTGCTAGAGTCCCGGGTAGCTCCTACAATGAGCAGTACTTC. Translated, it gives CSARVPGSSYNEQYF.

This clonotype has only a few counts. The chain joins TRBV4-1 to TRBJ1-1; 7 bases are a match to TRBD1. With V trimmed by 9 bases and J by 7 bases, 17 bases remained unmatched. CDR3 size: 15 residues. The V gene's germline CDR1 is MGHRA and CDR2 YSYEKL. The CDR3 DNA sequence: TGCGCCAGTAGCTCTACTGGGACAGCAAATCATGAAGCTTTCTTT. Residues: CASSSTGTANHEAFF.

This clonotype was seen only a few times. This chain links TRBV11-2 with TRBJ2-7; D is ambiguous. Germline CDR1 and CDR2: SGHAT and FQNNGV. This CDR3 comprises 18 residues. Trimming left V 2 bases short and J 2 bases short, with 22 bases between. The CDR3 coding sequence is TGTGCCAGCAGCTTACACAGAGCTTACGGAAAAAACCCCTACGAGCAGTACTTC. This sequence encodes CASSLHRAYGKNPYEQYF.

At least ten counts were recorded for this clonotype. The chain couples TRBV6-2 or TRBV6-3 to TRBJ1-1; maybe TRBD1 (5 bases). V was trimmed by 2 bases and J by 5 bases, leaving 12 bases between them. The CDR3 spans 14 residues. Looked up from germline, CDR1 is MNHEY and CDR2 is SVGEGT. The CDR3 region is CASSYRDVITEAFF. CDR3 DNA sequence: TGTGCCAGCAGTTACCGGGACGTAATAACTGAAGCTTTCTTT.

This clonotype came up a few times. This chain connects TRBV7-9 to TRBJ2-7; TRBD1 matches 9 bases. The CDR3 is made up of 12 amino acids. Germline V gene data show CDR1 as SEHNR and CDR2 as FQNEAQ (reference sequence). Trimming took 10 bases from V and 3 from J; bases not matched to a gene: 4. CDR3 residues: CAILTGGYEQYF. CDR3 sequence (DNA): TGTGCCATCCTGACAGGGGGCTACGAGCAGTACTTC. The entire variable domain, with the rest obtained from reference TRBV7-9 and TRBJ2-7, is as follows: DTGVSQNPRHKITKRGQNVTFRCDPISEHNRLYWYRQTLGQGPEFLTYFQNEAQLEKSRLLSDRFSAERPKGSFSTLEIQRTEQGDSAMYLCAILTGGYEQYFGPGTRLTVT.

This chain links TRBV6-1 with TRBJ1-3, with D hard to call. The CDR3 length is 12 residues. Trimming removed 7 bases from V and 8 bases from J, with 12 bases in between. Germline assignment: CDR1 MNHNS and CDR2 SASEGT. The CDR3 nucleotides read TGTGCCAGCACTTCTTCGGGTGACACCATATATTTT. Residues: CASTSSGDTIYF.

In its sample, this clonotype was seen a few times. V is TRBV7-9 and J is TRBJ2-5; weak D call: TRBD2 (5 bases). This CDR3 contains 15 residues. Germline V lookup: CDR1 SEHNR, CDR2 FQNEAQ (reference sequence). Trimming removed 2 bases at V and 0 bases at J, with 10 bases between. DNA for the CDR3: TGTGCCAGCAGCTTAAACGGGATGCACCAAGAGACCCAGTACTTC. Its protein product is CASSLNGMHQETQYF. Combining the CDR3 with reference TRBV7-9 and TRBJ2-5 gives the whole variable domain DTGVSQNPRHKITKRGQNVTFRCDPISEHNRLYWYRQTLGQGPEFLTYFQNEAQLEKSRLLSDRFSAERPKGSFSTLEIQRTEQGDSAMYLCASSLNGMHQETQYFGPGTRLLVL.

This clonotype was detected only a few times. V gene TRBV5-1 combines with J gene TRBJ2-7; 9 bases match TRBD1. The V gene end was trimmed by 3 bases and the J gene end by 6 bases; junction bases not matched to a gene: 13. Germline assignment: CDR1 SGHRS and CDR2 YFSETQ. The CDR3 length is 16 residues. This CDR3 is CASSSDPGTGRSEQYF. The CDR3 region has the DNA TGCGCCAGCAGCTCGGATCCAGGGACAGGGAGAAGCGAGCAGTACTTC.

Ten or more counts support this clonotype. The rearrangement links TRBV12-3 or TRBV12-4 to TRBJ2-1; possible D gene TRBD1, 5 bases. Trimming took 6 bases from V and 4 from J, leaving 7 bases between them. This CDR3 has 12 amino acids. The CDR3 is CASRGVYNEQFF. DNA of the CDR3: TGTGCCAGCAGAGGGGTGTACAATGAGCAGTTCTTC.

This clonotype was picked up many times. The rearrangement links TRBV28 to TRBJ1-6, with TRBD1 matching over 10 bases. The CDR3 runs to 14 residues. The germline V gene has CDR1 MDHEN and CDR2 SYDVKM. V dropped 8 bases and J dropped 8; count of bases not matched to a gene: 6. The CDR3 here is CASRTGGGDSPLHF. The CDR3 coding sequence is TGTGCCAGCCGGACAGGGGGTGGGGATTCACCCCTCCACTTT.

This clonotype came up many times. The rearrangement joins TRBV30 to TRBJ2-5; weak D call: TRBD1 (6 bases). CDR1 GTSNPN and CDR2 SVGIG come from the germline V gene (reference sequence). V lost 3 bases and J lost 4, with 12 bases in between. CDR3 length equals 13 residues. This chain's CDR3 is CAWRKGERETQYF. In nucleotides, the CDR3 is TGTGCCTGGAGGAAGGGGGAGAGAGAGACCCAGTACTTC.

In its sample, this clonotype was seen many times. V and J are TRBV5-6 and TRBJ2-7; 11 nucleotides align to TRBD2. Germline V gene data show CDR1 as SGHDT and CDR2 as YYEEEE. This CDR3 spans 14 amino acids. V trimming: 6 bases; J trimming: 2 bases; junction bases outside the gene matches: 4. CDR3 sequence reads: CASTQGLAAYEQYF. As DNA, the CDR3 is TGTGCCAGCACCCAGGGACTAGCGGCCTACGAGCAGTACTTC.

There are many counts of this clonotype. The chain links TRBV28 to TRBJ2-7; 8 bases are shared with TRBD1. Germline V CDR1 and CDR2: MDHEN, SYDVKM. Trimming removed 5 bases from V and 6 bases from J; junction bases left unmatched: 6. The CDR3 loop spans 13 amino acids. CDR3 in amino acids: CASSLTGVGEQYF. The CDR3 DNA is TGTGCCAGCAGTCTGACAGGGGTGGGCGAGCAGTACTTC.

This clonotype appeared a few times. The V call is TRBV10-1, the J call TRBJ2-1; 8 bases are a match to TRBD1. J gave up 6 bases and V 2 bases, and 9 bases lay outside the gene matches. Looked up from germline, CDR1 is WNHNN and CDR2 is SYGVQD (reference sequence). The CDR3 consists of 16 residues. The CDR3 here is CASSENYGTGANEQFF. The CDR3 nucleotides are TGCGCCAGCAGTGAGAATTATGGGACAGGAGCCAATGAGCAGTTCTTC.

This clonotype was observed at least ten times. This chain uses TRBV6-1 with TRBJ1-5; 7 bases match TRBD1. The germline gives CDR1 MNHNS, CDR2 SASEGT. After removal of 3 bases from V and 4 bases from J, the junction contained 6 bases not matched to a gene. The CDR3 extends over 15 amino acids. Here the CDR3 DNA reads TGTGCCAGCAGTGACTTGGGGACAGCAAATCAGCCCCAGCATTTT. This translates into CASSDLGTANQPQHF.

This chain uses TRBV18 with TRBJ1-2; no clear D. The V end lost 2 bases, the J end lost 1 base, and 11 bases lay between the germline ends. The CDR3 has 15 amino acids. In germline, CDR1 is KGHSH, CDR2 LQKENI. CDR3 amino acids: CASSPDRTFNYGYTF. The CDR3, as DNA: TGTGCCAGCTCACCAGATAGGACGTTTAACTATGGCTACACCTTC.

This clonotype came up many times. V and J are TRBV5-1 and TRBJ1-1; the D gene is possibly TRBD1 (6 bases). The CDR3 totals 14 residues. The germline gives CDR1 SGHRS, CDR2 YFSETQ. V shed 4 bases and J shed 5 bases, with 15 bases lying between them. Written as DNA, the CDR3 is TGCGCCAGCAGCAAAGGGACTCAGGGGACTGAAGCTTTCTTT. Translated, it gives CASSKGTQGTEAFF.